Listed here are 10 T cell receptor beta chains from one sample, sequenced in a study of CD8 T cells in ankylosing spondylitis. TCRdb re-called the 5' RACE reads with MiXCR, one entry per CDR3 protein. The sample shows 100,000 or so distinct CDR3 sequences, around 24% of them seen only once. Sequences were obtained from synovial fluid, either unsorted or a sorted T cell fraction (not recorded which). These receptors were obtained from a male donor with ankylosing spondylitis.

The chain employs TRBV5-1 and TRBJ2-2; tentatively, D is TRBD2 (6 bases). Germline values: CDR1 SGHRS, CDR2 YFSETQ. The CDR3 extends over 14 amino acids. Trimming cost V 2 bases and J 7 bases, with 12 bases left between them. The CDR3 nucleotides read TGCGCCAGCAGCTTCGGGAGTGAGTACGGGGAGCTGTTTTTT. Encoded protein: CASSFGSEYGELFF.

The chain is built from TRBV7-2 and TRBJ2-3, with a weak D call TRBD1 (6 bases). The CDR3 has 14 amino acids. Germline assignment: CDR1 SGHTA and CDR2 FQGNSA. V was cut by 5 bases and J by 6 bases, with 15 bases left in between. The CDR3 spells CASSQGSTWDTQYF. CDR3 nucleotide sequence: TGTGCCAGCAGCCAGGGGTCTACTTGGGATACGCAGTATTTT.

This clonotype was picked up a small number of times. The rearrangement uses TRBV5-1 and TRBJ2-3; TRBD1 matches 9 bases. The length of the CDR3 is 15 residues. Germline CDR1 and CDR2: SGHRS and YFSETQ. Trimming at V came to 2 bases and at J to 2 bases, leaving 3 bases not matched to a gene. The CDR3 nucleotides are TGCGCCAGCAGCTTTGGGGACAGGGACACAGATACGCAGTATTTT. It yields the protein CASSFGDRDTDTQYF.

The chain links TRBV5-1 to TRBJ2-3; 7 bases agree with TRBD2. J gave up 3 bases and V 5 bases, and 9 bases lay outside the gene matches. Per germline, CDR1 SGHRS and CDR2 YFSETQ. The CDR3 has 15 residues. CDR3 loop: CASSFRGSSTDTQYF. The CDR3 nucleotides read TGCGCCAGCAGTTTTCGCGGGAGTTCGACAGATACGCAGTATTTT.

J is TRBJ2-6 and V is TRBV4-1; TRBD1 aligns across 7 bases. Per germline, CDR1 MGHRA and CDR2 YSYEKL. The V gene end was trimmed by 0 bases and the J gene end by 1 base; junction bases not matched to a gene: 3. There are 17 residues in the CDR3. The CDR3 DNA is TGCGCCAGCAGCCAAGATCCAGGGGGATCTGGGGCCAACGTCCTGACTTTC. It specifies CASSQDPGGSGANVLTF.

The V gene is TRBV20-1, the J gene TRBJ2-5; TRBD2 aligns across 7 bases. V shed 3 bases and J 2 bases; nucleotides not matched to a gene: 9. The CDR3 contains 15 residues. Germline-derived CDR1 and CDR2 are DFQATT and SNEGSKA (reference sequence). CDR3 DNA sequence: TGCAGTGCTAGGATTGCTAGCGGACCTCAAGAGACCCAGTACTTC. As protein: CSARIASGPQETQYF.

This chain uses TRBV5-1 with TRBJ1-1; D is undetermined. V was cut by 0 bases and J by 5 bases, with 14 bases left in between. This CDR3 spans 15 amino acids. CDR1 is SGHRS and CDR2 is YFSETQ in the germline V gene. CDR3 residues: CASSLVSGVGTEAFF. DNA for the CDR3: TGCGCCAGCAGCTTGGTTTCCGGGGTTGGAACTGAAGCTTTCTTT. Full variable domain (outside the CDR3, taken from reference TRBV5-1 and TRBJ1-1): KAGVTQTPRYLIKTRGQQVTLSCSPISGHRSVSWYQQTPGQGLQFLFEYFSETQRNKGNFPGRFSGRQFSNSRSEMNVSTLELGDSALYLCASSLVSGVGTEAFFGQGTRLTVV.

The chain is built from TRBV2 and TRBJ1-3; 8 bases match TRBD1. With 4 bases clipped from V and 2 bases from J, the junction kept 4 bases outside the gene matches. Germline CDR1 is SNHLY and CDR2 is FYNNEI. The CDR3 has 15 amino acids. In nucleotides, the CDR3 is TGTGCCAGCAGTGCCCGACAGGGGACTGGAAACACCATATATTTT. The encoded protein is CASSARQGTGNTIYF. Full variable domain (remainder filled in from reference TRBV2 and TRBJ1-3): EPEVTQTPSHQVTQMGQEVILRCVPISNHLYFYWYRQILGQKVEFLVSFYNNEISEKSEIFDDQFSVERPDGSNFTLKIRSTKLEDSAMYFCASSARQGTGNTIYFGEGSWLTVV.

This CDR3 reads CASSLASGSTDTQYF. The DNA for the CDR3 is TGCGCCAGCAGCTTGGCTAGCGGTTCCACAGATACGCAGTATTTT. This chain links TRBV5-1 with TRBJ2-3; 7 bases align to TRBD2. V dropped 0 bases and J dropped 2; count of bases not matched to a gene: 3. The germline gives CDR1 SGHRS, CDR2 YFSETQ. This CDR3 region has 15 residues.

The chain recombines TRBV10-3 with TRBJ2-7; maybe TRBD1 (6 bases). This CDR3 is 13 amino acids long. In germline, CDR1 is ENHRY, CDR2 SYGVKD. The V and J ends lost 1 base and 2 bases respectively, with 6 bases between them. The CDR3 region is CAISEYRAYEQYF. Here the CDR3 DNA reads TGTGCCATCAGTGAGTACAGGGCCTACGAGCAGTACTTC.